This TCR beta chain was sequenced during a study of OX40 agonist ivuxolimab in advanced cancers. Germline values: CDR1 LNHNV, CDR2 YYDKDF (reference sequence). Trimming at V came to 1 base and at J to 8 bases, leaving 11 bases not matched to a gene. There are 17 residues in the CDR3. Repertoires were generated with immunoSEQ multiplex PCR, while TCRdb's copy carries only in-frame clones and drops some. The table lists about 100,000 clones, approximately 80% of them singletons, with 5.5% in the top ten. The clonotype comes from an adult with an advanced solid tumor such as melanoma, head and neck, liver or kidney cancer. This material consisted of CD4+ or CD8+ T cells sorted from blood, taken in a trial of the OX40 agonist ivuxolimab. The V call is TRBV15, the J call TRBJ2-3, with 11 bases that match TRBD2. The CDR3 nucleotides are TGTGCCACCAGCAGAGTCCTGACTAGCGGGGCCCAAGGTACGCAGTATTTT. As protein: CATSRVLTSGAQGTQYF.